Each of the 7 T cell receptor beta chains below was sequenced from the same sample in a study of T cells after yellow fever vaccination. Via MiXCR, TCRdb re-called the 5' RACE reads, giving one row per CDR3 protein. The sample has a few hundred thousand distinct CDR3 sequences; roughly 20% are singletons. The sequencing here drew on PBMCs, taken before the yellow fever booster vaccination. The source is a man between 18 and 35 years old who received the YFV17D yellow fever vaccine.

The genes are TRBV10-3 and TRBJ2-5, with 8 nucleotides matching TRBD1. CDR1 is ENHRY, CDR2 SYGVKD, per germline. The V segment lost 2 bases and the J segment 5 bases; nucleotides outside the gene matches: 4. The CDR3 extends over 14 amino acids. CDR3 DNA: TGTGCCATCAGTGAGCTGCAGGGGGCGGAGACCCAGTACTTC. This codes for CAISELQGAETQYF.

The chain joins TRBV4-2 to TRBJ1-1; D unclear. The V end was cut by 4 bases, the J end by 1 base, with 13 bases between. Germline V gives CDR1 LGHNA, CDR2 YNFKEQ. This CDR3 region has 15 residues. The CDR3 protein is CASSLVREGNTEAFF. CDR3 bases: TGTGCCAGCAGCCTAGTAAGGGAGGGGAACACTGAAGCTTTCTTT.

This clonotype was observed a few times. This chain connects TRBV3-1 to TRBJ1-1, with D unresolved. The V end was cut by 4 bases, the J end by 3 bases, with 9 bases between. The CDR3 is 13 residues long. Germline lookup yields CDR1 LGHDT and CDR2 YNNKEL (reference sequence). Written as DNA, the CDR3 is TGTGCCAGCAGCCCAATCAGAGACACTGAAGCTTTCTTT. It encodes CASSPIRDTEAFF.

This clonotype was seen more than once but under ten times. V is TRBV24-1 and J is TRBJ1-5; D possibly corresponds to TRBD1 (5 bases). The germline V gene encodes CDR1 KGHDR and CDR2 SFDVKD. This CDR3 is 13 amino acids long. The germline V and J ends were trimmed by 2 bases and 12 bases, with 13 bases remaining between them. The CDR3 sequence: CATSDWGGLYQHF. CDR3 bases: TGTGCCACCAGTGATTGGGGGGGACTCTACCAGCATTTT.

This clonotype was seen a handful of times. The chain uses TRBV7-2 and TRBJ1-1; TRBD1 matches at 9 bases. Germline V gives CDR1 SGHTA, CDR2 FQGNSA. Germline trimming cut 5 bases from V and 1 base from J; bases unmatched to any gene: 8. CDR3 length equals 16 residues. This chain's CDR3 is CASSLMMDRGNTEAFF. DNA for the CDR3: TGTGCCAGCAGCCTCATGATGGACAGGGGGAACACTGAAGCTTTCTTT.

V gene TRBV7-9 combines with J gene TRBJ1-1; D remains unclear. Germline V gene lookup returns CDR1 SEHNR and CDR2 FQNEAQ (reference sequence). Trimming pared 5 bases from V and 6 bases from J, leaving 10 bases between. CDR3 length equals 12 residues. For the CDR3, the DNA is TGTGCCAGCAGCCTGTTTGTCGCTGAAGCTTTCTTT. Amino acids: CASSLFVAEAFF.

This clonotype has just a few counts. The chain uses TRBV6-2 or TRBV6-3 and TRBJ2-1; 14 nucleotides match TRBD2. CDR1 and CDR2 (germline): MNHEY, SVGEGT. After removal of 8 bases from V and 6 bases from J, the junction contained 3 bases not matched to a gene. CDR3 length equals 14 residues. CDR3 sequence (DNA): TGTGCCAGCGAGACTAGCGGGGGGGTCAATGAGCAGTTCTTC. This translates into CASETSGGVNEQFF.